This entry concerns a single T cell receptor (beta chain). This clone may be a read error of a much larger clone one base away. This CDR3 is missing its conserved last phenylalanine or tryptophan, likely due to a read error. The data originate from a study of tumor and adjacent non-tumor tissue in lung cancer. RNA was extracted from bulk tissue without any cell sorting. Trimming cost V 6 bases and J 8 bases; bases outside gene matches: 7. CDR1 is MNHEY, CDR2 SVGAGI, per germline. The CDR3 is 14 residues long. The library came from three nested PCR rounds adapted from ARM-PCR protocols. TCRdb re-analysed the multiplex PCR reads in MiXCR, keeping a single row per CDR3 protein. The sample includes under 150,000 distinct CDR3 sequences, approximately 72% of them seen just once.

The receptor was isolated from a man aged 55 to 70 with small cell lung cancer. This sequence joins TRBV6-5 and TRBJ1-6; the match to TRBD1 covers 7 bases. The sample comprised lung tumor tissue. The CDR3: CASSLTGKHSPLHL. DNA for the CDR3: TGTGCCAGCAGCCTGACAGGGAAACATTCACCCCTCCACCTT.